Following are 27 T cell receptor beta chains from one sample sequenced in a study of regulatory T cells in long-lasting Graves disease. To make TCR beta libraries, researchers used iRepertoire HTBI primers and Arm-PCR of CDR3 regions. One entry per CDR3 protein results from TCRdb running MiXCR on the multiplex PCR reads. The sample has over 300,000 distinct CDR3 sequences; around a fifth are singletons. Time point described: persistent/refractory GD, antithyroid drugs over 5 years with positive TRAb. The TCR library was made from RNA extracted from PBMCs. Sample: peripheral blood mononuclear cells (PBMCs), taken when the disease was refractory, from a patient treated with antithyroid drugs. Source of these receptors: a female donor with Graves disease.

The V and J genes are TRBV6-1 and TRBJ1-1; D unclear. The CDR3 has 12 amino acids. Germline CDR1 is MNHNS and CDR2 is SASEGT. V lost 6 bases to trimming and J lost 10 bases, with 15 bases between them. The CDR3 is CASSADGVGAFF. The CDR3 nucleotides read TGTGCCAGCAGCGCGGACGGGGTGGGAGCTTTCTTT.

The rearrangement joins TRBV28 to TRBJ1-3; 7 nucleotides agree with TRBD1. J was trimmed by 0 bases and V by 9 bases; bases with no gene match: 11. Germline values: CDR1 MDHEN, CDR2 SYDVKM. The CDR3 contains 16 residues. As DNA, the CDR3 is TGTGCCAGTATTCCAGGGGGGCGCGACTCTGGAAACACCATATATTTT. It translates to CASIPGGRDSGNTIYF.

V and J are TRBV4-1 and TRBJ2-5, with D unresolved. Per germline, CDR1 MGHRA and CDR2 YSYEKL. The V end lost 2 bases, the J end lost 5 bases, and 9 bases lay between the germline ends. The CDR3 runs to 13 residues. Here the CDR3 reads CASSQILGETQYF. As DNA, the CDR3 is TGCGCCAGCAGCCAAATACTGGGGGAGACCCAGTACTTC.

The chain combines TRBV4-1 with TRBJ2-2, with D possibly matching TRBD1 (5 bases). Germline lookup yields CDR1 MGHRA and CDR2 YSYEKL. There are 15 residues in the CDR3. Deletions cut 2 bases from V and 7 bases from J, with 14 bases between. Here the CDR3 reads CASSQSRRAVGELFF. The CDR3 DNA reads as TGCGCCAGCAGCCAATCCCGCAGGGCGGTCGGGGAGCTGTTTTTT.

The chain links TRBV20-1 to TRBJ1-2, with D perhaps TRBD1 (5 bases). Germline V gene sequence: CDR1 DFQATT, CDR2 SNEGSKA (reference sequence). The CDR3 length is 17 residues. Trimming cost V 3 bases and J 2 bases, with 22 bases left between them. CDR3 amino acids: CSASTSQGRVLNYGYTF. The DNA of the CDR3 is TGCAGTGCTAGTACCTCGCAGGGCCGCGTCCTCAACTATGGCTACACCTTC.

This rearrangement joins TRBV4-1 to TRBJ2-4; D may be TRBD1 (5 bases). CDR3 size: 22 residues. V was trimmed by 0 bases and J by 3 bases, leaving 30 bases between them. Looked up from germline, CDR1 is MGHRA and CDR2 is YSYEKL. Here the CDR3 reads CASSQDVRSPGSDVFGKNIQYF. The CDR3 bases are TGCGCCAGCAGCCAAGACGTACGGAGTCCAGGGTCGGATGTTTTTGGCAAAAACATTCAGTACTTC.

The chain joins TRBV5-1 to TRBJ2-5; 7 bases agree with TRBD1. The V gene end was trimmed by 4 bases and the J gene end by 2 bases; junction bases not matched to a gene: 5. The CDR3 is 14 residues long. CDR1 and CDR2 from the germline V gene are SGHRS and YFSETQ. This CDR3 is CASSRGGGQETQYF. The CDR3 DNA reads as TGCGCCAGCAGCAGAGGGGGCGGACAAGAGACCCAGTACTTC. The full variable domain, its missing parts supplied by reference TRBV5-1 and TRBJ2-5, is KAGVTQTPRYLIKTRGQQVTLSCSPISGHRSVSWYQQTPGQGLQFLFEYFSETQRNKGNFPGRFSGRQFSNSRSEMNVSTLELGDSALYLCASSRGGGQETQYFGPGTRLLVL.

The chain employs TRBV27 and TRBJ1-1; TRBD1 might be the D (6 bases). The CDR3 is 14 amino acids. CDR1 MNHEY and CDR2 SMNVEV come from the germline V gene (reference sequence). Trimming shortened V by 8 bases and J by 1 base, and 14 bases separated the two germline ends. The CDR3 nucleotides read TGTGCCAGCGGGCCTCACAGGGCGAACACTGAAGCTTTCTTT. As protein: CASGPHRANTEAFF.

This clonotype was recorded many times. One junction end does not reproduce the germline sequence, and a read error may be involved. The chain carries TRBV15 and TRBJ2-7; D is uncertain. CDR3 size: 15 residues. In germline, CDR1 is LNHNV, CDR2 YYDKDF (reference sequence). The DNA of the CDR3 is TGTGCCACCAGCCGAGATTACGGTGGAACCTACGAGCAGTACTTC. It encodes CATSRDYGGTYEQYF.

This clonotype was counted at least ten times. The chain links TRBV11-3 to TRBJ1-1; the D gene is possibly TRBD1 (5 bases). Trimming removed 5 bases at V and 4 bases at J, with 11 bases between. CDR1 and CDR2 from the germline V gene are SGHNT and YENEEA. The CDR3 sequence is 13 residues long. CDR3 region: CASSLSGRTEAFF. For the CDR3, the DNA is TGTGCCAGCAGCCTCTCGGGACGCACTGAAGCTTTCTTT.

In regard to this clonotype: An end of the junction does not agree with germline; a read error may underlie this. DNA of the CDR3: TGTGCTAGCAGCTTATTGGCAGGGTCCCAAGAGACCCAGTACTTC. Translation gives CASSLLAGSQETQYF. This chain links TRBV7-7 with TRBJ2-5; a weak D match, TRBD1 (5 bases). The CDR3 runs to 15 residues. Germline assignment: CDR1 SSHAT and CDR2 FNYEAQ (reference sequence).

This clonotype appeared a few times. The genes are TRBV29-1 and TRBJ2-7, with D possibly TRBD2 on 6 matching bases. V lost 0 bases and J lost 7, with 25 bases in between. The CDR3 has 17 residues. Germline CDR1 SQVTM, CDR2 ANQGSEA. This CDR3 is CSVEDQVRGTRLGEQYF. CDR3 nucleotides: TGCAGCGTTGAAGATCAGGTCCGGGGGACCCGCCTAGGGGAGCAGTACTTC.

Comment on this clonotype: A junction end diverges from the germline sequence, so it may reflect a read error. DNA of the CDR3: TGTGCCGGGCGGGGAGGTGGGGGAAACATCATATATTTT. This encodes CAGRGGGGNIIYF. This sequence joins TRBV2 and TRBJ1-3; D is possibly TRBD1 (5 bases). The CDR3 consists of 13 residues. Germline V gene lookup returns CDR1 SNHLY and CDR2 FYNNEI.

At least ten counts were recorded for this clonotype. CDR3 sequence reads: CASSTPLAGGSETQYF. Written as DNA, the CDR3 is TGTGCCAGCAGTACCCCTCTAGCGGGAGGCTCTGAGACCCAGTACTTC. The rearrangement links TRBV28 to TRBJ2-5, with 11 bases lining up with TRBD2. Germline V gene lookup returns CDR1 MDHEN and CDR2 SYDVKM. The CDR3 has 16 amino acids. Trimming removed 5 bases from V and 5 bases from J; junction bases left unmatched: 10.

As regards this clonotype: It is likely a read error, because the conserved phenylalanine at the end of the CDR3 is missing. The chain recombines TRBV7-9 with TRBJ2-5; maybe TRBD2 (5 bases). The ends were cut back, 3 bases at V and 5 bases at J, with 10 bases in the middle. The CDR3 length is 13 residues. Germline V gene sequence: CDR1 SEHNR, CDR2 FQNEAQ (reference sequence). DNA of the CDR3: TGTGCCAGCAGCTTGGACTCCGGGGAGACCCAGTACATC. Translating gives CASSLDSGETQYI.

This clonotype has more than one count but fewer than ten. The rearrangement joins TRBV10-3 to TRBJ2-7; maybe TRBD1 (6 bases). Germline V gene sequence: CDR1 ENHRY, CDR2 SYGVKD. The CDR3 totals 12 residues. V shed 6 bases and J shed 3 bases, with 9 bases lying between them. The CDR3 DNA is TGTGCCATCAGGTTGGACAGCTACGAGCAGTACTTC. This encodes CAIRLDSYEQYF.

This clonotype has a handful of counts. A read error may account for a junction end that differs from germline. V gene TRBV4-3 combines with J gene TRBJ2-4; TRBD1 is a possible D gene (6 bases). Germline CDR1 is LGHNA and CDR2 is YSLEER. The CDR3 has 13 amino acids. The CDR3 sequence is CASSQEKGGPLDF. CDR3 in DNA: TGCGCCAGCAGCCAGGAAAAAGGGGGTCCCTTGGACTTC.

This clonotype was recorded at least ten times. V is TRBV20-1 and J is TRBJ1-5, with unresolved D. This CDR3 comprises 13 residues. The germline V and J ends were trimmed by 0 bases and 7 bases, with 10 bases remaining between them. Germline values: CDR1 DFQATT, CDR2 SNEGSKA (reference sequence). This CDR3 reads CSAREEGNQPQHF. In DNA, the CDR3 is TGCAGTGCTAGAGAGGAAGGGAACCAGCCCCAGCATTTT.

The chain joins TRBV4-2 to TRBJ2-5, with D tentatively TRBD1 (6 bases). V shed 6 bases and J shed 0 bases, with 14 bases lying between them. Germline loops: CDR1 LGHNA, CDR2 YNFKEQ. There are 15 residues in the CDR3. CDR3 in amino acids: CASSLSSGDQETQYF. CDR3 nucleotides: TGTGCCAGCAGTCTAAGTTCAGGGGACCAAGAGACCCAGTACTTC.

This clonotype came up many times. This chain joins TRBV27 and TRBJ1-2; the D is unclear. The CDR3 is 16 amino acids. Germline V CDR1 and CDR2: MNHEY, SMNVEV (reference sequence). V lost 2 bases and J lost 4, with 17 bases in between. CDR3 nucleotides: TGTGCCAGCAGTTTACTAGTGAGGTCTGGCCTCTATGGCTACACCTTC. It codes for CASSLLVRSGLYGYTF.

Only a few counts were recorded for this clonotype. V gene TRBV6-1 combines with J gene TRBJ2-7, with 7 bases matching TRBD1. In germline, CDR1 is MNHNS, CDR2 SASEGT. V lost 6 bases, J lost 0 bases, and 8 bases stayed unmatched. The CDR3 runs to 15 residues. The CDR3 DNA is TGTGCCAGCAGCGGAACTCGGGACAGCTCCTACGAGCAGTACTTC. Its protein is CASSGTRDSSYEQYF.

V is TRBV19 and J is TRBJ1-5; D remains unclear. Germline values: CDR1 LNHDA, CDR2 SQIVND (reference sequence). With 3 bases removed from V and 2 bases from J, the gap between germline ends came to 8 bases. The CDR3 has 14 residues. As DNA, the CDR3 is TGTGCCAGTAGTATTACGGTGGGCAATCAGCCCCAGCATTTT. Protein: CASSITVGNQPQHF. The full variable domain, in which reference TRBV19 and TRBJ1-5 provide the parts outside the CDR3, is DGGITQSPKYLFRKEGQNVTLSCEQNLNHDAMYWYRQDPGQGLRLIYYSQIVNDFQKGDIAEGYSVSREKKESFPLTVTSAQKNPTAFYLCASSITVGNQPQHFGDGTRLSIL.

This clonotype occurred many times. CDR3 sequence (DNA): TGTGCCAGCAGTTTATATCCGGGTCTCGGCTATGGCTACACCTTC. This encodes CASSLYPGLGYGYTF. The chain recombines TRBV27 with TRBJ1-2; D unclear. The CDR3 has 15 amino acids. The germline V gene has CDR1 MNHEY and CDR2 SMNVEV (reference sequence). V was trimmed by 1 base and J by 4 bases, leaving 13 bases between them.

This chain connects TRBV6-2 or TRBV6-3 to TRBJ2-7; the D gene could be TRBD1 or TRBD2 (5 bases each). V lost 2 bases and J lost 1, with 9 bases in between. There are 14 residues in the CDR3. Germline V gene data show CDR1 as MNHEY and CDR2 as SVGEGT. The CDR3 region is CASSYRDGSYEQYF. The CDR3 coding sequence is TGTGCCAGCAGTTACAGGGACGGATCCTACGAGCAGTACTTC.

This clonotype has only a few counts. The chain couples TRBV25-1 to TRBJ1-5; D is ambiguous. Trimming took off 8 bases at V and 0 bases at J, with 8 bases between the two ends. Germline-derived CDR1 and CDR2 are MGHDK and SYGVNS. The CDR3 has 13 residues. The CDR3 nucleotides are TGTGCCAGCGGTCTAGGTAGCAATCAGCCCCAGCATTTT. Amino acid sequence: CASGLGSNQPQHF. Full variable domain (outside the CDR3, taken from reference TRBV25-1 and TRBJ1-5): EADIYQTPRYLVIGTGKKITLECSQTMGHDKMYWYQQDPGMELHLIHYSYGVNSTEKGDLSSESTVSRIRTEHFPLTLESARPSHTSQYLCASGLGSNQPQHFGDGTRLSIL.

This clonotype occurred many times. This chain connects TRBV27 to TRBJ1-4, with no clear D. Germline V gene lookup returns CDR1 MNHEY and CDR2 SMNVEV (reference sequence). The CDR3 is 16 residues long. The V end was cut by 3 bases, the J end by 0 bases, with 11 bases between. CDR3 nucleotide sequence: TGTGCCAGCAGTTTGATGCAATCTGCAACTAATGAAAAACTGTTTTTT. Its translation is CASSLMQSATNEKLFF.

The chain joins TRBV25-1 to TRBJ2-7; 10 bases fit TRBD2. J lost 9 bases, V lost 5 bases, and 13 bases had no gene match. Germline loops: CDR1 MGHDK, CDR2 SYGVNS. CDR3 length equals 15 residues. The CDR3 coding sequence is TGTGCCAGCAGTCCCCTAGCGGGAGCCCCCTTAGGGCAGTACTTC. It specifies CASSPLAGAPLGQYF.